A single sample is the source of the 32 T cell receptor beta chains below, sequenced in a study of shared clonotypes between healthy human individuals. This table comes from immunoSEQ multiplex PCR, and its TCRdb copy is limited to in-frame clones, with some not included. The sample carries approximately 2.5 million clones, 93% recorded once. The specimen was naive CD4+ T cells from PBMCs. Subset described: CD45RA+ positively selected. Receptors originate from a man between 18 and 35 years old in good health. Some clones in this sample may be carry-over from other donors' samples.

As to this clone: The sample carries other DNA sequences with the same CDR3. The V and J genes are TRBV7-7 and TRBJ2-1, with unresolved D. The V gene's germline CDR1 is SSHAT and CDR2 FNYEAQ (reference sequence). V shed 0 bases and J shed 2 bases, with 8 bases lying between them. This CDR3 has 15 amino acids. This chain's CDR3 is CASSLAGGPYNEQFF. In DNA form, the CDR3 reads TGTGCCAGCAGCTTAGCGGGTGGACCCTACAATGAGCAGTTCTTC.

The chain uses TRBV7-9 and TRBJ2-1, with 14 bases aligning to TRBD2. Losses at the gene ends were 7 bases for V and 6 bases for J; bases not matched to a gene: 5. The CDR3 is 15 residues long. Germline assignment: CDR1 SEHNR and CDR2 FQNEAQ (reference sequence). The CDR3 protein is CASTQGTSGSNEQFF. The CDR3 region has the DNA TGTGCCAGCACCCAGGGGACTAGCGGGAGCAATGAGCAGTTCTTC.

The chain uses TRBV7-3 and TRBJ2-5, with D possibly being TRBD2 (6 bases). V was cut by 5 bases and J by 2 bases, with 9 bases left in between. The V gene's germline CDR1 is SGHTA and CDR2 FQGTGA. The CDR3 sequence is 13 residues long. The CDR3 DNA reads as TGTGCCAGCAGCCGCGGGAATCAAGAGACCCAGTACTTC. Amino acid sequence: CASSRGNQETQYF. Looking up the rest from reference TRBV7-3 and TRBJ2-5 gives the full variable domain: GAGVSQTPSNKVTEKGKYVELRCDPISGHTALYWYRQSLGQGPEFLIYFQGTGAADDSGLPNDRFFAVRPEGSVSTLKIQRTERGDSAVYLCASSRGNQETQYFGPGTRLLVL.

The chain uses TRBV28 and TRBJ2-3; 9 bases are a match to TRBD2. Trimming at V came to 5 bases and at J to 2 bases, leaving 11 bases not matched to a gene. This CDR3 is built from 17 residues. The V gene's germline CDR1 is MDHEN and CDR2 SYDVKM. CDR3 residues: CASSPAGLAGTTDTQYF. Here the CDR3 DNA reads TGTGCCAGCAGTCCGGCGGGGCTAGCGGGGACCACAGATACGCAGTATTTT.

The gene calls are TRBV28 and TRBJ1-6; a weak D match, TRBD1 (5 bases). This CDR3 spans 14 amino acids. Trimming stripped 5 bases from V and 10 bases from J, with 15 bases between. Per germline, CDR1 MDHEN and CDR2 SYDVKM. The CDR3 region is CASSPGQGGSPLHF. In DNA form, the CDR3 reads TGTGCCAGCAGTCCGGGGCAGGGCGGATCACCCCTCCACTTT. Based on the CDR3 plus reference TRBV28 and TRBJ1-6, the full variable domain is DVKVTQSSRYLVKRTGEKVFLECVQDMDHENMFWYRQDPGLGLRLIYFSYDVKMKEKGDIPEGYSVSREKKERFSLILESASTNQTSMYLCASSPGQGGSPLHFGNGTRLTVT.

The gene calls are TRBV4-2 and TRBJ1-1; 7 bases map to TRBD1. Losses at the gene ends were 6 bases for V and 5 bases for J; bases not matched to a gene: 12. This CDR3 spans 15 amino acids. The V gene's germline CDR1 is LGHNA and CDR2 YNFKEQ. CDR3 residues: CASSPRRQGGTEAFF. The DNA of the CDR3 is TGTGCCAGCAGTCCCCGGAGACAGGGTGGAACTGAAGCTTTCTTT.

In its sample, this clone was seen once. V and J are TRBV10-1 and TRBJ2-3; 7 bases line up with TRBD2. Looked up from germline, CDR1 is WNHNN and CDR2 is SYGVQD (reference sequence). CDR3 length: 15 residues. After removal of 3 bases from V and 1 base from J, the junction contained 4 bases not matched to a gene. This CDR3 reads CASSDEGGGTDTQYF. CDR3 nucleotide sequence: TGCGCCAGCAGTGATGAGGGAGGGGGCACAGATACGCAGTATTTT.

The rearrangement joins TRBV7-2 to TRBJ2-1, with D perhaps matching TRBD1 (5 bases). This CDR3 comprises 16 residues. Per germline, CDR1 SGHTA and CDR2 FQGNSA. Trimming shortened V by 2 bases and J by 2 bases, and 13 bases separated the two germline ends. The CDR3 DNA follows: TGTGCCAGCAGCTTAATGTGGGGCGTGGCCTACAATGAGCAGTTCTTC. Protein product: CASSLMWGVAYNEQFF.

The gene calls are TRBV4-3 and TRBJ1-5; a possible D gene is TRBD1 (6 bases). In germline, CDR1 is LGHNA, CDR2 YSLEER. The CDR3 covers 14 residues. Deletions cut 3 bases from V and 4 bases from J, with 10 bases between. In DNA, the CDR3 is TGCGCCAGCAGCCACCGCCAGGGGAATCAGCCCCAGCATTTT. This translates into CASSHRQGNQPQHF.

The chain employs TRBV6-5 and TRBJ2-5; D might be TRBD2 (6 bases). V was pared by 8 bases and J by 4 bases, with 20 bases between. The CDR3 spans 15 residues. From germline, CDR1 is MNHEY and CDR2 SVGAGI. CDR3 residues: CASRVAGLESETQYF. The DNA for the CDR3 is TGTGCCAGCCGGGTCGCGGGATTGGAATCAGAGACCCAGTACTTC.

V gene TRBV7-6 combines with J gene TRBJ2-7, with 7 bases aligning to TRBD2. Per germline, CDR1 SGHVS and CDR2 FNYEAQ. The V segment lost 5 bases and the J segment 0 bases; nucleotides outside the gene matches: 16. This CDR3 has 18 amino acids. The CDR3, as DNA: TGTGCCAGCAGCGCCCTTAGCCCCCTAGCGGACCACTCCTACGAGCAGTACTTC. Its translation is CASSALSPLADHSYEQYF.

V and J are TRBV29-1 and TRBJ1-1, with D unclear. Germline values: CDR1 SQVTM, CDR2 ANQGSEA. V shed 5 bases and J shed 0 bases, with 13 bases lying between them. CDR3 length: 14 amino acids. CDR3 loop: CSVWRTNMNTEAFF. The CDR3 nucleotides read TGCAGCGTTTGGAGAACCAATATGAACACTGAAGCTTTCTTT. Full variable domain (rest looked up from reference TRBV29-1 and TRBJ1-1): SAVISQKPSRDICQRGTSLTIQCQVDSQVTMMFWYRQQPGQSLTLIATANQGSEATYESGFVIDKFPISRPNLTFSTLTVSNMSPEDSSIYLCSVWRTNMNTEAFFGQGTRLTVV.

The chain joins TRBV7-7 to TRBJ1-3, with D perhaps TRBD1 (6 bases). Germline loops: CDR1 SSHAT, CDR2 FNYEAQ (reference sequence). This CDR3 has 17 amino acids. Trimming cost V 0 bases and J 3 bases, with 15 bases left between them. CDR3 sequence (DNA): TGTGCCAGCAGCTTAGCGCCCTGGGGGGCAGATGGAAACACCATATATTTT. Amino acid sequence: CASSLAPWGADGNTIYF. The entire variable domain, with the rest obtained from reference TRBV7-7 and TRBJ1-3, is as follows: GAGVSQSPRYKVTKRGQDVTLRCDPISSHATLYWYQQALGQGPEFLTYFNYEAQPDKSGLPSDRFSAERPEGSISTLTIQRTEQRDSAMYRCASSLAPWGADGNTIYFGEGSWLTVV.

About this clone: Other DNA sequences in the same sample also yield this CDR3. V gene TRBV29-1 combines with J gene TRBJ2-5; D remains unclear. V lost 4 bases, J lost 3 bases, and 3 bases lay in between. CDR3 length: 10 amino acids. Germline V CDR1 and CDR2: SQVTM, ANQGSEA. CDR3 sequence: CSVGEETQYF. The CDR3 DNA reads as TGCAGCGTTGGCGAAGAGACCCAGTACTTC.

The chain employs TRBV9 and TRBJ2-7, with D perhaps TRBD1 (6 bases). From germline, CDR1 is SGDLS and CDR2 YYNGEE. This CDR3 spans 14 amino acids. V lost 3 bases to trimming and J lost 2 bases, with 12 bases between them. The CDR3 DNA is TGTGCCAGCAGCGGACCAGGGGACCCCTACGAGCAGTACTTC. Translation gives CASSGPGDPYEQYF. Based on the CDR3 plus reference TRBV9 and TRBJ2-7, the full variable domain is DSGVTQTPKHLITATGQRVTLRCSPRSGDLSVYWYQQSLDQGLQFLIQYYNGEERAKGNILERFSAQQFPDLHSELNLSSLELGDSALYFCASSGPGDPYEQYFGPGTRLTVT.

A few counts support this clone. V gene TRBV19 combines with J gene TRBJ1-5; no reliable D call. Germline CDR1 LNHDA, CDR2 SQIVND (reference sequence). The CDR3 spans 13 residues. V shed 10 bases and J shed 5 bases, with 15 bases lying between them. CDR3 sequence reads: CATSPGYYQPQHF. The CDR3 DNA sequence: TGTGCCACCTCTCCAGGCTACTATCAGCCCCAGCATTTT.

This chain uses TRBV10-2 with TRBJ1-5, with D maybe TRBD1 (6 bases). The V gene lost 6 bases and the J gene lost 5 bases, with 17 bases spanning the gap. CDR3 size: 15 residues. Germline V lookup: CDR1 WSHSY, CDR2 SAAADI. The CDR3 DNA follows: TGCGCCAGCAGCCTGAGTCATAGGGGGGATCAGCCCCAGCATTTT. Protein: CASSLSHRGDQPQHF.

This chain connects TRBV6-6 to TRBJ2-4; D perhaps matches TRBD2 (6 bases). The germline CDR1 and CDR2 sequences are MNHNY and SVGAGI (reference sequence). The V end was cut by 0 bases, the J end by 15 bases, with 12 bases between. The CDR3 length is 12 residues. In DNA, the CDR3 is TGTGCCAGCAGTTACTCGGGGGAGGAGGGGTACTTC. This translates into CASSYSGEEGYF.

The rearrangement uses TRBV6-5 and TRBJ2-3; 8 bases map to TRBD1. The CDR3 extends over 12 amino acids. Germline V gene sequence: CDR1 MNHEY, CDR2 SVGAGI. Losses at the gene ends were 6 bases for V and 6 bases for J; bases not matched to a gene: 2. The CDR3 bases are TGTGCCAGCAGAAACAGGGGGGATACGCAGTATTTT. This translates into CASRNRGDTQYF.

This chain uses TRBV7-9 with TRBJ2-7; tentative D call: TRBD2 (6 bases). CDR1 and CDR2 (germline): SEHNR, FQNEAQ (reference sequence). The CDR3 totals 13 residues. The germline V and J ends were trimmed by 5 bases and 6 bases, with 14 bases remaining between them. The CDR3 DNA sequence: TGTGCCAGCAGCCCCCGCCCTAGCGCCGAGCAGTACTTC. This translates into CASSPRPSAEQYF.

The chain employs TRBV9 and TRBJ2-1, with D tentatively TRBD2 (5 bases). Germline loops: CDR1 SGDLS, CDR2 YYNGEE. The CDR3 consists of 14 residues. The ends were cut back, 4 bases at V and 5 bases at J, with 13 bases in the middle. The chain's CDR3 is CASSQDSRNNEQFF. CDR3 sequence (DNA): TGTGCCAGCAGCCAGGACTCACGTAACAATGAGCAGTTCTTC.

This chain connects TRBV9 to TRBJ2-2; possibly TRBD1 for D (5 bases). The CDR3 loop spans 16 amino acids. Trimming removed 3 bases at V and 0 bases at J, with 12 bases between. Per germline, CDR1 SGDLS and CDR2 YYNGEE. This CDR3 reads CASSADSSSNTGELFF. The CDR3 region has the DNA TGTGCCAGCAGCGCCGACAGCTCCTCGAACACCGGGGAGCTGTTTTTT.

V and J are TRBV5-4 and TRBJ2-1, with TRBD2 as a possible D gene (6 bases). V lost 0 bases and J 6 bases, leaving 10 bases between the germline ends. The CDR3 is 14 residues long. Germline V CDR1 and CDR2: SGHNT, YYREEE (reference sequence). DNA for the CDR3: TGTGCCAGCAGCTTGGTGGGGAGGTCCAATGAGCAGTTCTTC. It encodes CASSLVGRSNEQFF.

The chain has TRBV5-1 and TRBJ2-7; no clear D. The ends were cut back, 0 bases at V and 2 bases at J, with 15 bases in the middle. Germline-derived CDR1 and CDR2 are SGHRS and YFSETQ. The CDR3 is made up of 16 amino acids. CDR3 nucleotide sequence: TGCGCCAGCAGCTTGGTACCAAACTTGGGCCCCTACGAGCAGTACTTC. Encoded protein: CASSLVPNLGPYEQYF.

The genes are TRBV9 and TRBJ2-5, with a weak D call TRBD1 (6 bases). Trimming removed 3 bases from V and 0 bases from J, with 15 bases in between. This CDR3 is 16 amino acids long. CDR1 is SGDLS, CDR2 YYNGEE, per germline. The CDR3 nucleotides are TGTGCCAGCAGCGATCTTACCGGGACAAACCAAGAGACCCAGTACTTC. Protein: CASSDLTGTNQETQYF.

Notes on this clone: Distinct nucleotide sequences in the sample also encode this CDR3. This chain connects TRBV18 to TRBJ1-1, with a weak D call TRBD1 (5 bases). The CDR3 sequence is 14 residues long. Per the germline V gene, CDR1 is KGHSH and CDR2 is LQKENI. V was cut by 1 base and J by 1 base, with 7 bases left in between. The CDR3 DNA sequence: TGTGCCAGCTCACCACGCCAGGGGAACACTGAAGCTTTCTTT. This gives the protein CASSPRQGNTEAFF.

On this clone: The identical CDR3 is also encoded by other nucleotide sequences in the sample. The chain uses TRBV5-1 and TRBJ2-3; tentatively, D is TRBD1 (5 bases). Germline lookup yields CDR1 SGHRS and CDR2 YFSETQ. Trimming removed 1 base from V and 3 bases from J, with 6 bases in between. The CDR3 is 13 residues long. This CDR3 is CASSLQGTDTQYF. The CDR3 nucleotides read TGCGCCAGCAGCTTGCAGGGTACAGATACGCAGTATTTT.

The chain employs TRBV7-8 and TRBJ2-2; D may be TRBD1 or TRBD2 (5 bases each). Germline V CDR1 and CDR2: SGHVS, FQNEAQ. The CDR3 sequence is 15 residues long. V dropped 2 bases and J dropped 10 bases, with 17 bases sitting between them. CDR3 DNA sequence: TGTGCCAGCAGCTTACAGGCAGGGACCACCTTGGAGCTGTTTTTT. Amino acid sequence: CASSLQAGTTLELFF.

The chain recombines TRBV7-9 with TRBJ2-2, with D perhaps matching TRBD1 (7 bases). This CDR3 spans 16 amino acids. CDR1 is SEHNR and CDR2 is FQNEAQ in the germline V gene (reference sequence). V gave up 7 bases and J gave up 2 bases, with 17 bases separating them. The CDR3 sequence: CASILGRGENTGELFF. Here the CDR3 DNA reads TGTGCCAGCATCCTGGGCAGGGGGGAAAACACCGGGGAGCTGTTTTTT.

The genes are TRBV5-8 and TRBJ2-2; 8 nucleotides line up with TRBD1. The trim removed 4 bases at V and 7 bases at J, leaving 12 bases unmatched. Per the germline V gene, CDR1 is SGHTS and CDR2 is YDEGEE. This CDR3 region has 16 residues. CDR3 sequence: CASSGGQEQRFGELFF. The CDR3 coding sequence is TGTGCCAGCAGCGGGGGACAGGAGCAAAGGTTCGGGGAGCTGTTTTTT.

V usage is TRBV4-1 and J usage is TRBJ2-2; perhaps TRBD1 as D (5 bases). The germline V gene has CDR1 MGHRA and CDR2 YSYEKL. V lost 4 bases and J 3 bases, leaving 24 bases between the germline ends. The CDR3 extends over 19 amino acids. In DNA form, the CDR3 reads TGCGCCAGCAGCCGCCCCATTGACGAATCGGCAGGGTACACCGGGGAGCTGTTTTTT. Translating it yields CASSRPIDESAGYTGELFF.

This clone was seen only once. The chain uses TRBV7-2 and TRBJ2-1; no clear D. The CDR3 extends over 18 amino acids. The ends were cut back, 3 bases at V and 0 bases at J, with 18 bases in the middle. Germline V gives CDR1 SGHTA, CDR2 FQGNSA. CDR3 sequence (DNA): TGTGCCAGCAGCTTCCGACCGCCACTCTATAGCTCCTACAATGAGCAGTTCTTC. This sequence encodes CASSFRPPLYSSYNEQFF.